The 13 T cell receptor beta chains presented below share a single source sample, sequenced in a study of T-cell reconstitution after alpha-beta-depleted transplantation in children. Unique molecular identifiers were incorporated during preparation of the TCRbeta library. From the PCR reads, TCRdb called clonotypes with MiXCR, one entry per CDR3 protein. The repertoire includes about 200,000 distinct CDR3 sequences, 6.3% of them detected once, and under 5% sits in the top ten. The source was PBMCs, collected before TCRalphabeta/CD19-depleted stem cell transplant. These receptors all stem from a girl less than two years old with combined immunodeficiency, due to receive a stem cell transplant.

The chain carries TRBV4-3 and TRBJ2-5; 9 bases match TRBD2. This CDR3 is built from 18 residues. Trimming removed 0 bases from V and 0 bases from J; junction bases left unmatched: 8. The germline CDR1 and CDR2 sequences are LGHNA and YSLEER. CDR3 in DNA: TGCGCCAGCAGCCAAGATCCGGCGGGGGGGAGCTACCAAGAGACCCAGTACTTC. Its translation: CASSQDPAGGSYQETQYF.

This clonotype was counted many times. The rearrangement uses TRBV6-7 and TRBJ2-1, with 12 bases that match TRBD2. TRBV6-7 is assigned to the ORF class and has an uncertain function. CDR3 size: 14 residues. The ends lost 10 bases at V and 5 bases at J; junction bases unmatched: 6. As DNA, the CDR3 is TGTGCCACCTTGACTAGCGGGGGTCACAATGAGCAGTTCTTC. Its translation is CATLTSGGHNEQFF.

This chain joins TRBV5-1 and TRBJ2-3; 9 bases are shared with TRBD2. The germline V gene has CDR1 SGHRS and CDR2 YFSETQ. V lost 0 bases, J lost 3 bases, and 8 bases stayed unmatched. The CDR3 sequence is 17 residues long. The DNA for the CDR3 is TGCGCCAGCAGCTTGGCCGAAGCGGGAGGTGGGACAGATACGCAGTATTTT. Encoded protein: CASSLAEAGGGTDTQYF.

The rearrangement links TRBV5-5 to TRBJ2-5, with D perhaps given as TRBD1 or TRBD2 (6 bases each). The length of the CDR3 is 14 residues. Germline V lookup: CDR1 SGHKS, CDR2 YYEKEE (reference sequence). V dropped 2 bases and J dropped 4 bases, with 12 bases sitting between them. The CDR3 reads CASSFIRGRETQYF. The CDR3 DNA sequence: TGTGCCAGCAGCTTTATACGGGGGCGAGAGACCCAGTACTTC. Supplemented by reference TRBV5-5 and TRBJ2-5, the full variable domain reads DAGVTQSPTHLIKTRGQQVTLRCSPISGHKSVSWYQQVLGQGPQFIFQYYEKEERGRGNFPDRFSARQFPNYSSELNVNALLLGDSALYLCASSFIRGRETQYFGPGTRLLVL.

This clonotype has a count of ten or more. The rearrangement uses TRBV2 and TRBJ2-7; 8 nucleotides agree with TRBD1. Germline CDR1 SNHLY, CDR2 FYNNEI. The CDR3 has 17 residues. V was pared by 3 bases and J by 2 bases, with 12 bases of the junction left unmatched. The CDR3 loop reads CASSDLGQGATPYEQYF. In DNA, the CDR3 is TGTGCCAGCAGTGACTTGGGGCAGGGGGCCACCCCCTACGAGCAGTACTTC.

This clonotype came up many times. This chain uses TRBV20-1 with TRBJ2-1; D might be TRBD2 (5 bases). V was pared by 3 bases and J by 0 bases, with 12 bases between. Germline V gives CDR1 DFQATT, CDR2 SNEGSKA (reference sequence). The CDR3 totals 15 residues. DNA for the CDR3: TGCAGTGCTAGGGCCGCGGGTAGCTCCTACAATGAGCAGTTCTTC. Its translation is CSARAAGSSYNEQFF.

This clonotype was seen at least ten times. This sequence joins TRBV4-2 and TRBJ2-1; TRBD2 matches 12 bases. The CDR3 contains 15 residues. Trimming cost V 4 bases and J 2 bases; bases outside gene matches: 0. From germline, CDR1 is LGHNA and CDR2 YNFKEQ. The CDR3 spells CASSPSGGAYNEQFF. The CDR3 nucleotides are TGTGCCAGCAGCCCTAGCGGGGGGGCCTACAATGAGCAGTTCTTC.

This clonotype was seen at least ten times. The V and J genes are TRBV12-5 and TRBJ2-1, with 7 bases fitting TRBD1. Germline V gene sequence: CDR1 LGHNT, CDR2 FRNRAP. The ends lost 6 bases at V and 8 bases at J; junction bases unmatched: 10. This CDR3 region has 14 residues. CDR3 sequence (DNA): TGTGCTAGTGGCCCGGCCAGGGGGTTCGATGAGCAGTTCTTC. Translating it yields CASGPARGFDEQFF.

This clonotype was recorded many times. The CDR3, as DNA: TGTGCCAGCAGTTCAAGTTTTCCGTACGAGCAGTACTTC. It is translated as CASSSSFPYEQYF. The chain combines TRBV12-3 or TRBV12-4 with TRBJ2-7; D uncertain. The CDR3 length is 13 residues. V gave up 4 bases and J gave up 4 bases, with 11 bases separating them.

This clonotype has a count of ten or more. V gene TRBV11-3 combines with J gene TRBJ1-1; 8 bases match TRBD1. Unmatched junction bases numbered 7, after V lost 4 bases and J lost 0 bases. CDR3 size: 16 residues. CDR1 SGHNT and CDR2 YENEEA come from the germline V gene. The CDR3, as DNA: TGTGCCAGCAGCTCTTACACGACAGGGGTGAACACTGAAGCTTTCTTT. Translating gives CASSSYTTGVNTEAFF.

This clonotype was picked up many times. V gene TRBV3-1 combines with J gene TRBJ2-3; TRBD2 matches 15 bases. Trimming removed 1 base from V and 6 bases from J; junction bases left unmatched: 5. This CDR3 has 17 residues. In germline, CDR1 is LGHDT, CDR2 YNNKEL (reference sequence). This chain's CDR3 is CASSQALGTSGRDTQYF. CDR3 in DNA: TGTGCCAGCAGCCAAGCGCTGGGGACTAGCGGGAGGGATACGCAGTATTTT.

This clonotype was detected ten times or more. The rearrangement joins TRBV29-1 to TRBJ2-2, with 7 bases fitting TRBD2. The CDR3 is 13 amino acids. Germline trimming cut 6 bases from V and 0 bases from J; bases unmatched to any gene: 1. Germline V CDR1 and CDR2: SQVTM, ANQGSEA. The CDR3 protein is CSVGLANTGELFF. In nucleotides, the CDR3 is TGCAGCGTCGGACTAGCGAACACCGGGGAGCTGTTTTTT.

This clonotype was found many times. J is TRBJ2-1 and V is TRBV4-3; D uncertain. CDR3 size: 18 residues. V was shortened by 0 bases and J by 0 bases, with 15 bases between the two germline ends. Germline values: CDR1 LGHNA, CDR2 YSLEER. CDR3 nucleotides: TGCGCCAGCAGCCAAGATCCGGATGGCGTTAGCTCCTACAATGAGCAGTTCTTC. Its protein product is CASSQDPDGVSSYNEQFF.